This is a list of T cell receptor beta chains from one sample in a study of control samples from healthy donors and cancer patients. Sequencing used immunoSEQ multiplex PCR; TCRdb keeps in-frame clones, though not all of them. The profile covers under 80,000 clones, with about 95% appearing a single time and around 6.4% taken by the ten largest. Sequenced input: blood. The receptors were sampled from a woman aged 35 to 49 in good health. The CDR3 runs from the conserved cysteine through the conserved F or W. The D gene is left open where the match is weak.

TRBJ2-5 | TRBV28 | TRBD1 | TGTGCCAGCAGTAGGGCAGGGGGCTTAGGAGAGACCCAGTACTTC | CASSRAGGLGETQYF
TRBJ1-6 | TRBV4-1 | TRBD1 | TGCGCCAGCAGCCAAGAGGTCACAGGGGATTCACCCCTCCACTTT | CASSQEVTGDSPLHF
TRBJ2-1 | TRBV6-4 | TRBD2 | TGTGCCAGCAGTGAGGGGGGGTCCGGGGTGGATGAGCAGTTCTTC | CASSEGGSGVDEQFF
TRBJ1-2 | TRBV24-1 | . | TGTGCCACCAGTGCGGCAGTCGACTATGGCTACACCTTC | CATSAAVDYGYTF
TRBJ1-6 | TRBV27 | . | TGTGCCAGCAGTTTCGTTGCACAGGAGGATTCACCCCTCCACTTT | CASSFVAQEDSPLHF
TRBJ1-2 | TRBV5-1 | . | TGCGCCAGCAGCTTGGACAGGGCGCTCTATGGCTACACCTTC | CASSLDRALYGYTF
TRBJ2-1 | TRBV7-6 | TRBD2 | TGTGCCAGCAGCCCGGCACTGAGGCTAGCGGGACTGGGAGAGCAGTTCTTC | CASSPALRLAGLGEQFF
TRBJ1-4 | TRBV6-4 | . | TGTGCCAGCAATAGAAGGACAGCGAATGAAAAACTGTTTTTT | CASNRRTANEKLFF
TRBJ1-2 | TRBV27 | TRBD1 | TGTGCCAGCAGTCCGACAGGGGGCCACTATGGCTACACCTTC | CASSPTGGHYGYTF
TRBJ1-1 | TRBV6-5 | . | TGTGCCAGCAGTTACGGGGTGGGCAGCCGGAACACTGAAGCTTTCTTT | CASSYGVGSRNTEAFF
TRBJ1-4 | TRBV6-5 | . | TGTGCCAGCAGACCCCAGGCCCGTAATGAAAAACTGTTTTTT | CASRPQARNEKLFF
TRBJ2-1 | TRBV5-1 | TRBD2 | TGCGCCAGCAGCTTGTCCAGCGGGGTTTACAATGAGCAGTTCTTC | CASSLSSGVYNEQFF
TRBJ1-2 | TRBV5-1 | TRBD1 | TGCGCCAGCAGCTTAGGGACAGGGTGGAACTATGGCTACACCTTC | CASSLGTGWNYGYTF
TRBJ1-2 | TRBV10-2 | . | TGCGCCAGCAGTGACGACAGCGCTTATGGCTACACCTTC | CASSDDSAYGYTF
TRBJ1-4 | TRBV6-5 | TRBD1 | TGTGCCAGCAGTTACTCCAGGACAGGGGGTGAAAAACTGTTTTTT | CASSYSRTGGEKLFF
TRBJ1-5 | TRBV5-1 | TRBD1 | TGCGCCAGCAGCCGTACAGGGGATCAGCCCCAGCATTTT | CASSRTGDQPQHF
TRBJ2-5 | TRBV3-1/TRBV3-2 | . | TGTGCCAGCAGCCAAGAGACCCAGTACTTC | CASSQETQYF
TRBJ1-1 | TRBV28 | . | TGTGCCAGCGCCGTGGGGAGAGACACTGAAGCTTTCTTT | CASAVGRDTEAFF
TRBJ2-3 | TRBV6-5 | . | TGTGCCAGCAGTTACTCGCAATTAGCGTCTCCGCAGTATTTT | CASSYSQLASPQYF
TRBJ2-2 | TRBV7-7 | . | TGTGCCAGCACGGGGATGGCGAACACCGGGGAGCTGTTTTTT | CASTGMANTGELFF
TRBJ2-7 | TRBV6-1 | TRBD2 | TGTGCCAGCAGTGAAAATAGCGGGAGGGCCTCCTACGAGCAGTACTTC | CASSENSGRASYEQYF
TRBJ2-2 | TRBV5-8 | . | TGTGCCAGCGGCCATGGGGGGGCCGAAAACACCGGGGAGCTGTTTTTT | CASGHGGAENTGELFF
TRBJ2-1 | TRBV3-1/TRBV3-2 | TRBD1 | TGTGCCAGCAGCCAACCAGTAGGGAGGGGGACAGGGGACAATGAGCAGTTCTTC | CASSQPVGRGTGDNEQFF
TRBJ2-7 | TRBV29-1 | TRBD1 | TGCAGCGTAGGACAGGGAAACTCCTACGAGCAGTACTTC | CSVGQGNSYEQYF
TRBJ1-5 | TRBV28 | . | TGTGCCAGCAGTCGGGATTCCCAGCATTTT | CASSRDSQHF